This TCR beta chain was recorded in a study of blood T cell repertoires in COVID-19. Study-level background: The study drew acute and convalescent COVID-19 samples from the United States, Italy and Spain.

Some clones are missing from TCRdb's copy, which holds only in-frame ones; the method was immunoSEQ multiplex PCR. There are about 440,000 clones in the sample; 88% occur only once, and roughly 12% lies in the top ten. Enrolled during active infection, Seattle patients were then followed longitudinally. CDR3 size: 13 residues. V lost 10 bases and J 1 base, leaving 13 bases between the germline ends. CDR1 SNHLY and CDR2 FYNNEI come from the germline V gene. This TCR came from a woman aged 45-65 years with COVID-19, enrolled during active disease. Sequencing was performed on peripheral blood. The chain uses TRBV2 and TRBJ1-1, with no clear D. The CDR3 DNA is TGTGCCAAAACCTCCGGGAGGAACACTGAAGCTTTCTTT. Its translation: CAKTSGRNTEAFF.